This TCR beta chain is drawn from a study of PD-1 blockade in classical Hodgkin lymphoma. On the study more broadly: Once every 2 weeks, patients received intravenous nivolumab at 3 mg/kg. Study-level results: CD4+ TCR diversity, unlike CD8+, rose significantly by C4D1. Lower baseline TCR diversity marked trial partial responders and progressors.

Patients all relapsed after autologous stem cell transplantation, and there was variation in brentuximab vedotin exposure. Data came from immunoSEQ multiplex PCR; TCRdb stores just in-frame clones and leaves some out. The sample shows tens of thousands of clones, approximately 92% of them seen only once. With respect to this clone: Its antigen is unknown.

The trim removed 4 bases at V and 4 bases at J, leaving 13 bases unmatched. There are 16 residues in the CDR3. CDR1 is SGHRS and CDR2 is YFSETQ in the germline V gene. This material consisted of peripheral blood mononuclear cells (PBMCs), taken before the second cycle of nivolumab. The rearrangement links TRBV5-1 to TRBJ2-5; TRBD2 matches 7 bases. This TCR derives from a human donor with classical Hodgkin lymphoma. This CDR3 is CASSLGLIGEGETQYF. CDR3 in DNA: TGCGCCAGCAGCCTGGGGTTGATAGGGGAGGGAGAGACCCAGTACTTC.